This passage covers 28 T cell receptor beta chains from one sample sequenced in a study of T cell responses to AZD1222 COVID-19 vaccine. Measured with immunoSEQ multiplex PCR; TCRdb has only the in-frame clones, and not every one. The table has about 140,000 clones, 85% to 95% seen once; the top ten hold 0.91%. The material sequenced was peripheral blood, taken on day 0 of MenACWY control vaccination. These receptors originate from an adult in good health.

The chain combines TRBV19 with TRBJ2-4, with 11 bases identical to TRBD1. This CDR3 has 17 residues. V shed 4 bases and J 2 bases; nucleotides not matched to a gene: 7. Germline V lookup: CDR1 LNHDA, CDR2 SQIVND (reference sequence). The CDR3 protein is CASSRGGQGATKNIQYF. The CDR3 bases are TGTGCCAGTAGTAGGGGCGGACAGGGGGCGACCAAAAACATTCAGTACTTC.

The J gene is TRBJ1-5, the V gene TRBV23-1; TRBD1 matches 10 bases. TRBV23-1 qualifies as an ORF whose function is uncertain. CDR3 size: 17 residues. Trimming at V came to 2 bases and at J to 4 bases, leaving 8 bases not matched to a gene. Here the CDR3 reads CASSQERQGAGNQPQHF. The CDR3 coding sequence is TGCGCCAGCAGTCAAGAAAGACAGGGGGCTGGGAATCAGCCCCAGCATTTT.

This chain connects TRBV12-3 or TRBV12-4 to TRBJ1-2; no clear D gene. Trimming stripped 7 bases from V and 5 bases from J, with 11 bases between. The CDR3 is 12 residues long. The CDR3 coding sequence is TGTGCCAGCACTTCTTTAGGTTATGGCTACACCTTC. Translation gives CASTSLGYGYTF.

As regards this clone: The junction departs from the called germline gene at one end, perhaps through a read error. The V gene is TRBV5-6, the J gene TRBJ1-1; TRBD1 is a possible D gene (5 bases). Per germline, CDR1 SGHDT and CDR2 YYEEEE. The CDR3 extends over 14 amino acids. The CDR3 nucleotides read TGTGCCAGCAGTTTGGTAGGGGCGAACACTGAAGCTTTCTTT. Its translation: CASSLVGANTEAFF.

The chain couples TRBV7-8 to TRBJ2-1; D is unclear. Between the trimmed V and J ends, which lost 1 base and 3 bases, there was a span of 4 bases. Germline V gene lookup returns CDR1 SGHVS and CDR2 FQNEAQ. CDR3 size: 13 residues. The CDR3 region has the DNA TGTGCCAGCAGCTTAGGCCTCTACAATGAGCAGTTCTTC. Its protein is CASSLGLYNEQFF.

This clone has a single count. This CDR3 reads CASIRGAAKNTGELFF. DNA of the CDR3: TGTGCCAGCATACGGGGGGCGGCTAAGAACACCGGGGAGCTGTTTTTT. The rearrangement links TRBV7-9 to TRBJ2-2; tentative D call: TRBD2 (7 bases). V lost 7 bases, J lost 1 base, and 16 bases lay in between. The CDR3 spans 16 residues. Germline V lookup: CDR1 SEHNR, CDR2 FQNEAQ (reference sequence).

The chain recombines TRBV7-9 with TRBJ2-7; 12 bases align to TRBD1. There are 15 residues in the CDR3. Losses at the gene ends were 5 bases for V and 5 bases for J; bases not matched to a gene: 7. Germline values: CDR1 SEHNR, CDR2 FQNEAQ (reference sequence). The CDR3 loop reads CASSPPGTGGNEQYF. CDR3 in DNA: TGTGCCAGCAGCCCGCCGGGGACAGGGGGCAACGAGCAGTACTTC.

The V gene is TRBV11-1, the J gene TRBJ2-7, with D uncertain. The CDR3 is 15 residues long. The germline gives CDR1 SGHAT, CDR2 FQDESV (reference sequence). Between the trimmed V and J ends, which lost 3 bases and 4 bases, there was a span of 16 bases. Here the CDR3 DNA reads TGTGCCAGCAGCTTGTTGCCTTCCCGCGCTTACGAGCAGTACTTC. It specifies CASSLLPSRAYEQYF.

The gene calls are TRBV20-1 and TRBJ2-1; D gene uncertain. The germline CDR1 and CDR2 sequences are DFQATT and SNEGSKA (reference sequence). V dropped 3 bases and J dropped 5 bases, with 8 bases sitting between them. The CDR3 is made up of 12 amino acids. CDR3 sequence (DNA): TGCAGTGCTAGTACTTGGGACAATGAGCAGTTCTTC. Its translation is CSASTWDNEQFF.

This chain's CDR3 is CASRLTGGLQPQHF. DNA of the CDR3: TGTGCCAGCAGACTGACAGGGGGCTTACAGCCCCAGCATTTT. The rearrangement joins TRBV28 to TRBJ1-5, with 10 nucleotides matching TRBD1. V shed 6 bases and J 7 bases; nucleotides not matched to a gene: 6. The germline gives CDR1 MDHEN, CDR2 SYDVKM. CDR3 length: 14 residues. Supplemented by reference TRBV28 and TRBJ1-5, the full variable domain reads DVKVTQSSRYLVKRTGEKVFLECVQDMDHENMFWYRQDPGLGLRLIYFSYDVKMKEKGDIPEGYSVSREKKERFSLILESASTNQTSMYLCASRLTGGLQPQHFGDGTRLSIL.

The chain links TRBV9 to TRBJ2-7; D is ambiguous. Trimming took off 0 bases at V and 1 base at J, with 8 bases between the two ends. Per germline, CDR1 SGDLS and CDR2 YYNGEE. The CDR3 has 14 residues. CDR3 nucleotides: TGTGCCAGCAGCGTAGACGGGCCATCCTACGAGCAGTACTTC. Its translation: CASSVDGPSYEQYF. Filled out from reference TRBV9 and TRBJ2-7, the complete variable domain reads DSGVTQTPKHLITATGQRVTLRCSPRSGDLSVYWYQQSLDQGLQFLIQYYNGEERAKGNILERFSAQQFPDLHSELNLSSLELGDSALYFCASSVDGPSYEQYFGPGTRLTVT.

Only a few counts were recorded for this clone. The chain recombines TRBV10-3 with TRBJ2-5; D gene ambiguous. This CDR3 is built from 16 residues. Per the germline V gene, CDR1 is ENHRY and CDR2 is SYGVKD. Between the trimmed V and J ends, which lost 3 bases and 3 bases, there was a span of 17 bases. DNA of the CDR3: TGTGCCATCAGTGACCATCCCCCGGCGGTCAAAGAGACCCAGTACTTC. As protein: CAISDHPPAVKETQYF.

V usage is TRBV10-1 and J usage is TRBJ2-7, with a possible D match to TRBD2 (5 bases). Trimming took off 0 bases at V and 3 bases at J, with 9 bases between the two ends. CDR3 length equals 14 residues. From germline, CDR1 is WNHNN and CDR2 SYGVQD (reference sequence). Here the CDR3 DNA reads TGCGCCAGCAGTGAGTCTGGACTTTACTACGAGCAGTACTTC. Translated: CASSESGLYYEQYF.

This clone has just one count. The rearrangement uses TRBV6-5 and TRBJ1-2; weak D call: TRBD1 (5 bases). CDR3 size: 12 residues. Germline CDR1 and CDR2: MNHEY and SVGAGI. V lost 6 bases, J lost 13 bases, and 18 bases lay in between. CDR3 in amino acids: CASRVVGQACTF. The CDR3 nucleotides are TGTGCCAGCAGGGTTGTGGGGCAGGCATGCACCTTC.

V is TRBV2 and J is TRBJ1-4, with D perhaps TRBD1 (5 bases). V shed 0 bases and J shed 6 bases, with 14 bases lying between them. This CDR3 has 16 amino acids. Looked up from germline, CDR1 is SNHLY and CDR2 is FYNNEI. The CDR3 DNA is TGTGCCAGCAGTGAAGCGTCTGGGGCTTGGGATGAAAAACTGTTTTTT. It codes for CASSEASGAWDEKLFF.

The rearrangement joins TRBV10-3 to TRBJ2-1, with no clear D. Germline V gives CDR1 ENHRY, CDR2 SYGVKD. The CDR3 extends over 13 amino acids. The ends were cut back, 10 bases at V and 9 bases at J, with 19 bases in the middle. CDR3 sequence (DNA): TGTGCCACCCGGCCGGGCCCAGAAACTGAGCAGTTCTTC. It codes for CATRPGPETEQFF.

This chain uses TRBV5-6 with TRBJ2-7; no clear D. V lost 1 base and J lost 2, with 7 bases in between. CDR3 length: 13 residues. Per germline, CDR1 SGHDT and CDR2 YYEEEE. The CDR3 DNA follows: TGTGCCAGCAGCTTGAACAGCGCCTACGAGCAGTACTTC. Its protein is CASSLNSAYEQYF.

The CDR3 sequence: CASSVTSGNTYEQYF. CDR3 coding DNA: TGTGCCAGCAGCGTCACTAGCGGGAATACCTACGAGCAGTACTTC. The genes are TRBV9 and TRBJ2-7, with 10 nucleotides matching TRBD2. The V gene end was trimmed by 2 bases and the J gene end by 2 bases; junction bases not matched to a gene: 4. This CDR3 spans 15 amino acids. The germline V gene has CDR1 SGDLS and CDR2 YYNGEE.

This clone was detected a few times. V usage is TRBV6-2 or TRBV6-3 and J usage is TRBJ2-3; possible D gene TRBD2, 5 bases. This CDR3 has 14 residues. Germline CDR1 MNHEY, CDR2 SVGEGT. V was cut by 5 bases and J by 5 bases, with 14 bases left in between. CDR3 residues: CASSRRTGGDTQYF. As DNA, the CDR3 is TGTGCCAGCAGTCGCCGGACCGGAGGAGATACGCAGTATTTT.

The chain couples TRBV3-1 (or the pseudogene TRBV3-2) to TRBJ2-7; 8 nucleotides line up with TRBD1. Germline CDR1 is LGHDT and CDR2 is YNNKEL (reference sequence). The CDR3 has 19 residues. Trimming cost V 0 bases and J 0 bases; bases outside gene matches: 13. CDR3 sequence reads: CASSQDGKTGEEASYEQYF. In nucleotides, the CDR3 is TGTGCCAGCAGCCAAGATGGAAAGACAGGGGAGGAAGCCTCCTACGAGCAGTACTTC.

The chain links TRBV27 to TRBJ2-1; 14 bases fit TRBD2. Germline V gene data show CDR1 as MNHEY and CDR2 as SMNVEV (reference sequence). The CDR3 totals 15 residues. The trim removed 10 bases at V and 5 bases at J, leaving 7 bases unmatched. This CDR3 reads CAIGTSGRGDNEQFF. CDR3 sequence (DNA): TGTGCCATAGGGACTAGCGGGAGAGGGGACAATGAGCAGTTCTTC.

The chain is built from TRBV6-5 and TRBJ2-1; D perhaps matches TRBD1 (6 bases). Deletions cut 2 bases from V and 6 bases from J, with 17 bases between. Germline-derived CDR1 and CDR2 are MNHEY and SVGAGI. The CDR3 consists of 16 residues. In nucleotides, the CDR3 is TGTGCCAGCAGTTACCGACCACGACAGGACGGCAATGAGCAGTTCTTC. Its translation is CASSYRPRQDGNEQFF.

V is TRBV10-2 and J is TRBJ2-3, with 8 bases identical to TRBD2. CDR1 and CDR2 from the germline V gene are WSHSY and SAAADI. CDR3 length equals 17 residues. V was clipped by 0 bases and J by 2 bases; unmatched bases: 7. The CDR3 is CASSESGSGRITDTQYF. In DNA, the CDR3 is TGCGCCAGCAGTGAGTCGGGGAGCGGGAGAATCACAGATACGCAGTATTTT.

The genes are TRBV4-1 and TRBJ2-1; 9 bases line up with TRBD2. Germline V gives CDR1 MGHRA, CDR2 YSYEKL. Unmatched junction bases numbered 5, after V lost 4 bases and J lost 7 bases. This CDR3 has 14 amino acids. CDR3 nucleotide sequence: TGCGCCAGCAGCCCACTAGCGGGCCCGAATGAGCAGTTCTTC. Protein product: CASSPLAGPNEQFF.

The rearrangement uses TRBV6-5 and TRBJ1-1, with D unresolved. Germline CDR1 and CDR2: MNHEY and SVGAGI. The CDR3 totals 11 residues. Trimming pared 2 bases from V and 5 bases from J, leaving 3 bases between. The CDR3 bases are TGTGCCAGCAGTTACGAAACTGAAGCTTTCTTT. Translating it yields CASSYETEAFF.

The CDR3 is CASSLMEYTEAFF. The CDR3 nucleotides are TGTGCCAGCAGCTTAATGGAGTACACTGAAGCTTTCTTT. The chain uses TRBV7-3 and TRBJ1-1; D call uncertain. The germline V gene has CDR1 SGHTA and CDR2 FQGTGA. Trimming stripped 1 base from V and 3 bases from J, with 6 bases between. The CDR3 covers 13 residues.

The chain is built from TRBV19 and TRBJ2-1; TRBD1 matches 10 bases. Germline CDR1 is LNHDA and CDR2 is SQIVND (reference sequence). V lost 8 bases, J lost 7 bases, and 5 bases stayed unmatched. The CDR3 sequence is 13 residues long. CDR3 region: CASLDRGSNEQFF. The CDR3 bases are TGTGCCAGTTTGGACAGGGGGAGTAATGAGCAGTTCTTC.

This clone was seen just once. The rearrangement links TRBV7-8 to TRBJ2-3, with TRBD2 identical over 8 bases. The germline V gene has CDR1 SGHVS and CDR2 FQNEAQ. The CDR3 sequence is 15 residues long. The trim removed 0 bases at V and 4 bases at J, leaving 3 bases unmatched. The CDR3 is CASSLAPAGADTQYF. For the CDR3, the DNA is TGTGCCAGCAGCTTAGCCCCAGCGGGGGCAGATACGCAGTATTTT. Supplemented by reference TRBV7-8 and TRBJ2-3, the full variable domain reads GAGVSQSPRYKVAKRGQDVALRCDPISGHVSLFWYQQALGQGPEFLTYFQNEAQLDKSGLPSDRFFAERPEGSVSTLKIQRTQQEDSAVYLCASSLAPAGADTQYFGPGTRLTVL.